This is a list of T cell receptor beta chains from one sample in a study of OX40 agonist ivuxolimab in advanced cancers. Method: immunoSEQ multiplex PCR; TCRdb's copy keeps in-frame clones and lacks some. The profile shows about 58,000 clones, over 65% of them singletons. Material: CD4+ or CD8+ T cells sorted from blood, obtained in a trial of the OX40 agonist ivuxolimab. Source of these receptors: an adult with an advanced solid tumor such as melanoma, head and neck, liver or kidney cancer. CDR3s include the opening cysteine and the closing phenylalanine or tryptophan. D genes are given only for firm matches.

>TRBD2|TRBJ2-1|TRBV2
TGTGCCAGCAGTGACCTAGCGGGGGGGCAAGGCAATGAGCAGTTCTTC
CASSDLAGGQGNEQFF
>TRBD1|TRBJ1-1|TRBV4-2
TGTGCCAGCAGCCAAGAGGACAGGCCTGACACTGAAGCTTTCTTT
CASSQEDRPDTEAFF
>TRBD1|TRBJ1-1|TRBV4-1
TGCGCCAGCAGCCAGGGGGAGGGGGCCAAAGAGGGCCCCAACACTGAAGCTTTCTTT
CASSQGEGAKEGPNTEAFF
>TRBD2|TRBJ2-5|TRBV5-1
TGCGCCAGCAGCTTGCATAATAGCGGGGGTGGGGAGACCCAGTACTTC
CASSLHNSGGGETQYF
>.|TRBJ1-1|TRBV4-1
TGCGCCAGCAGCCAACCCGGGATGAACACTGAAGCTTTCTTT
CASSQPGMNTEAFF
>TRBD2|TRBJ2-3|TRBV4-1
TGCGCCAGCAGCCAGGGACTAGCGGGGGACGCAGATACGCAGTATTTT
CASSQGLAGDADTQYF
>.|TRBJ2-1|TRBV6-5
TGTGCCAGCAGCCCCGCGGTGGGGAACAACAATGAGCAGTTCTTC
CASSPAVGNNNEQFF
>TRBD2|TRBJ2-3|TRBV5-4
TGTGCCAGCACCGGCGGGGGGCACCTAGGGGCAGATACGCAGTATTTT
CASTGGGHLGADTQYF
>.|TRBJ1-2|TRBV11-2
TGTGCCAGCAGCCTAGGGTATGGCTACACCTTC
CASSLGYGYTF
>.|TRBJ2-7|TRBV4-3
TGCGCCAGCAGCCAAGATGAAAGCGGCGAGCAGTACTTC
CASSQDESGEQYF
>.|TRBJ1-1|TRBV10-3
TGTGCCATCAGTCTCGCCCCGAACACTGAAGCTTTCTTT
CAISLAPNTEAFF
>TRBD1|TRBJ1-1|TRBV2
TGTGCCAGCCACGGGACAGGGGGTTCAAAGTACACTGAAGCTTTCTTT
CASHGTGGSKYTEAFF
>.|TRBJ1-2|TRBV30
TGTGCCTGGAGTGTGAATCTGGCAAATCACTATGGCTACACCTTC
CAWSVNLANHYGYTF
>.|TRBJ1-5|TRBV6-5
TGTGCCAGCAGCCCCAGGGGCTCGGATTCTCCCCAGCATTTT
CASSPRGSDSPQHF
>.|TRBJ1-4|TRBV6-6
TGTGCCAGCAGTTACTCGAGGAAAAGTGAAAAACTGTTTTTT
CASSYSRKSEKLFF
>.|TRBJ1-3|TRBV28
TGTGCCAGCACCAGGACAGCCTCTGGAAACACCATATATTTT
CASTRTASGNTIYF
>.|TRBJ1-2|TRBV28
TGTGCCAGCAGTTTATTTCAGGGGCCAGGCTATGGCTACACCTTC
CASSLFQGPGYGYTF
>.|TRBJ2-1|TRBV5-5
TGTGCCAGCAGCATACAGACATCTACCTACAATGAGCAGTTCTTC
CASSIQTSTYNEQFF
>.|TRBJ1-4|TRBV5-1
TGCGCCAGCAGCTTGGCCGAAGGTTTGGGGGAAAAACTGTTTTTT
CASSLAEGLGEKLFF
>.|TRBJ2-3|TRBV19
TGTGCCAGCGGTTCCCGCACAGATACGCAGTATTTT
CASGSRTDTQYF